This note documents a single T cell receptor (beta chain) sequence. There are a few counts of this clone. The antigen this receptor binds is unknown. Base qualities are not provided; no much larger clone lies one nucleotide away. This specimen's time point label, interpreted: roughly 12 months on ibrutinib. About 2 micrograms of genomic DNA were extracted from cryopreserved PBMCs for TCR beta library preparation. Longitudinal blood samples from CLL patients receiving ibrutinib monotherapy were subjected to high-throughput TCR beta sequencing. The patients were enrolled in a single-center, open-label phase 2 trial of ibrutinib monotherapy. As encoded in the germline V gene (reference sequence), CDR1 is MNHNY while CDR2 is SVGAGI. V is shortened by 5 bases, J by 6 bases, and the region joining them spans 9 bases. The CDR3 spans 12 residues, from the cysteine through the phenylalanine. Only the CDR3 portion is preserved as DNA: 36 bases, with reading frame beginning at the first base.

On a MiSeq, deep resolution sequencing aimed for a depth between 1 in 1 million and 1 in 200,000 T cells, with each clonotype covered around 9.2x on average. The immunoSEQ hsTCRB Kit was used to generate the TCR beta libraries. In the source study's methods: Data were analyzed with ImmunoSEQ Data Assistant and ImmunoSEQ Analyzer, with V, D and J genes assigned per IMGT definitions. Clonality, which ranges from 0 to 1, was calculated as one minus the normalized Shannon entropy of productive rearrangement frequencies. Only overrepresented clonotypes making up at least 0.05% of the repertoire of each patient were included in the public clonotype analysis. Repertoires from thirteen age-matched healthy donors in immuneACCESS were used as clonality controls. This is the immuneACCESS table as TCRdb keeps it, with only in-frame sequences that have V and J called. A part of the clones is gone; compared with another copy, unresolved V genes explain less than half, and the rest is unexplained. That table supplies the V and J calls and clone size; D and trimming were determined from the DNA. The sample table lists roughly 220,000 clones, roughly 77% of them with a count of one. The top ten clones comprise approximately 6.3% of the sample.

This entry is derived from a study of cytotoxic CD8 clonotypes in ibrutinib-treated CLL (TCRdb year 2021). With regard to the full study: In this cohort, approximately 15 patients were treatment-naive and under 13 were relapsed/refractory, while some 18 had unmutated IGHV. Responses were partial in roughly 24 patients and complete in 2; after median around 66 months follow-up, approximately 15 stayed in remission and some twelve progressed. Samples at response were collected after a median of about twelve months of treatment, with a range of about 6 to 36 months. On average, each sample yielded 255,043 productive templates and around 100,000 productive rearrangements. Longitudinal samples were available for about 30% of the roughly 86 trial participants. Cryopreserved peripheral blood mononuclear cells were collected at three points: before therapy, at response, and at either sustained remission or disease progression. Patients were still on ibrutinib when every remission and progressive disease sample was collected. Beyond this particular receptor, the publication reports: Sustained-remission and progressing patients did not have matched sampling times, and lymph node repertoires were not examined. At ibrutinib response clonality went up, during sustained remission it held steady, and at progression it dropped back toward baseline. Baseline clonality exceeded that of age-matched healthy donors and correlated strongly with circulating CD8+ T-cell counts. Public clonotypes were rare and either shrank or stayed stable during treatment, and the rise in clonality at ibrutinib response reflected expansion of private clonotypes.

This clonotype was obtained from a human donor with chronic lymphocytic leukemia. The V gene is TRBV6-6 and the J gene is TRBJ2-3; the D region possibly corresponds to TRBD2 (6 bases align). The sample was PBMCs, taken after 12 months of ibrutinib treatment. Read as DNA, the sequence is TGTGCCAGCAGTGGCGGAGGGGATACGCAGTATTTT. Its translation is CASSGGGDTQYF.